This T cell receptor beta chain was recorded in a study of STAT5B mutations in CD4+ large granular lymphocyte leukemia. CDR1 and CDR2 (germline): SEHNR, FQNEAQ (reference sequence). The CDR3 is 15 residues long. The V gene end was trimmed by 5 bases and the J gene end by 2 bases; junction bases not matched to a gene: 9. Data came from immunoSEQ multiplex PCR; TCRdb stores just in-frame clones and leaves some out. This sample carries about 18,000 clones, approximately 84% of them seen once, and the ten largest clones take less than 15%. This TCR was recovered from a human donor in good health. The sequenced sample consisted of CD4+ T cells from blood buffy coats. The V call is TRBV7-9, the J call TRBJ2-7; 7 nucleotides match TRBD1. The CDR3 DNA is TGTGCCAGCAGCCAGCCGGCAGGGGGAGCCTACGAGCAGTACTTC. It translates to CASSQPAGGAYEQYF.